This note documents a single T cell receptor beta chain sequence. In the authors' workflow: Estimated nucleated cell counts came from reference gene primer amplification. Method: immunoSEQ multiplex PCR; TCRdb's copy keeps in-frame clones and lacks some. Clone size and the V and J calls come from that table; the DNA yielded D and trimming. Among 50,000 to 70,000 clones listed, almost 80% were seen once. These data are taken from a study of blood T cell repertoires in COVID-19. Study information: Some COVID-19 samples were acute and others convalescent; all came from the United States, Italy and Spain. Sources were T cells, B-cell-depleted T cells, or PBMCs; the material itself was cDNA or gDNA.

The CDR3 extends over 15 amino acids. CDR1 and CDR2 from the germline V gene are GTSNPN and SVGIG (reference sequence). V was shortened by 0 bases and J by 4 bases, with 13 bases between the two germline ends. This chain connects TRBV30 to TRBJ1-5; D is possibly TRBD1 (5 bases). Sequencing input: peripheral blood. This TCR derives from a man aged 60 to 75 with acute or convalescent COVID-19. The CDR3 is CAWSVQSGRNQPQHF. In nucleotides, the CDR3 is TGTGCCTGGAGTGTACAGTCAGGGAGGAATCAGCCCCAGCATTTT.